This TCR beta chain was recovered during a study of CD8 T cells in ankylosing spondylitis. Quantitative molecular-barcoded 5'-RACE generated the TCR beta libraries. TCRdb independently ran MiXCR on the 5' RACE reads; one entry per CDR3 protein. The sample gives about 200,000 distinct CDR3 sequences, roughly 24% of which show up once; around 6.3% is in the top ten. A note on this clonotype: The antigen is undetermined.

Study-wide results and caveats: It was reported that disease-linked clones were significantly enriched in matched ankylosing spondylitis synovial fluid. Blood from ankylosing spondylitis patients appeared to carry a characteristic roughly eight-variant TCR beta motif. Disease-associated clones were CD8+ and fairly uncommon in peripheral blood.

Trimming removed 7 bases from V and 8 bases from J; junction bases left unmatched: 12. This CDR3 has 15 residues. The chain links TRBV12-3 or TRBV12-4 to TRBJ2-3, with TRBD2 identical over 10 bases. The clonotype originates from a male donor with ankylosing spondylitis or in good health (not recorded which). The material sequenced was blood, either unsorted or a sorted T cell fraction (not recorded which). The CDR3 coding sequence is TGTGCCAGCACCATGGGCCTAGCGGGAGTAGGTACGCAGTATTTT. Translated: CASTMGLAGVGTQYF.